The present entry profiles one T cell receptor beta chain with its context. What this receptor recognizes is not known. Per-base quality was not reported, and no clone a single base away is much larger than it. Per the publication, the treatment or condition label means: about 20 received Ad26.COV2.S at low or high dose, single or two shots; 5 received placebo; per-sample allocation not given. Repertoires of vaccine and placebo recipients were sequenced from samples taken on day 63 after the first injection. Between 29 July and 7 August 2020, Cohort 1b enrolled 25 adults aged 18-55 years at one site in Boston, USA. As a vaccine, Ad26.COV2.S was a replication-incompetent adenovirus type 26 vector that expressed a prefusion-stabilized SARS-CoV-2 spike protein derived from the original Wuhan strain. This record belongs to a study of Ad26.COV2.S vaccination and SARS-CoV-2 variants (dated by TCRdb to about 2021). Broadly, across the study: Donors in the vaccine arm were drawn from COV1001, a multicentre, randomized, double-blind, placebo-controlled phase I-IIa trial testing Ad26.COV2.S in healthy adults. Ad26.COV2.S was administered intramuscularly at 5 x 10^10 or 1 x 10^11 viral particles, either as a single shot or as two shots given 56 days apart. TCRbeta repertoire sequencing served as the tool for gauging how specific and how broad the SARS-CoV-2-reactive T cell receptors were following Ad26.COV2.S vaccination. The TCR-sequenced set comprised about 32 samples: 19 Ad26.COV2.S vaccine recipients, 5 placebo recipients and 8 SARS-CoV-2 convalescent individuals. Trial participants were randomized into five groups of five: low-dose or high-dose Ad26.COV2.S given once or twice, or placebo on both occasions. Blinding of investigators to trial group allocation was maintained during experiments and outcome assessment.

The immunoSEQ Assay was the method used to sequence TCRbeta CDR3 regions. After extraction, genomic DNA underwent amplification by bias-controlled multiplex PCR, followed by high-throughput sequencing. From the authors' description of their analysis: To quantify the absolute abundance of every unique TCRbeta CDR3 region, sequences were collapsed and filtered. T cell fraction was estimated by normalization of TCRbeta template counts to usable DNA, with usable DNA being measured through amplification of reference genes present in all nucleated cells. Repertoire TCRs were annotated as SARS-CoV-2-specific by exact matching of V gene, CDR3 amino acid sequence and J gene to a known reactive TCR set. The reference SARS-CoV-2 TCR set came from MIRA and was filtered for enrichment in COVID-19-positive ImmuneCODE repertoires, removing public or cross-reactive TCRs. Using the MIRA antigens, annotated TCRs were further analysed by specific ORF or by position within an ORF. Breadth was defined as the number of annotated unique rearrangements divided by the total number of unique productive rearrangements, and depth was defined as the summed frequency of the annotated unique rearrangements. TCR breadth was compared between groups using two-sided Wilcoxon rank-sum tests. Entries here come from immuneACCESS through TCRdb and include only in-frame sequences with V and J called. Some clones fail to appear in such tables; in the studies checked, an unresolved V gene covers under half of the shortfall, and the cause of the remainder is unknown. That table furnishes V, J and clone size, whereas the DNA furnished D and trimming. For this sample the table gives fewer than 400,000 clones, of which around four fifths were detected only once. The top ten hold 2% to 2.5% of the sample.

Broader findings and caveats from the paper: Compared with placebo recipients, Ad26.COV2.S recipients showed higher spike-specific TCR breadth (P = 0.0014). After vaccination, spike-specific CD8+ and CD4+ T cell responses were reported to show substantial breadth. The study was not powered for comparison of responses between vaccine doses or regimens. It was noted by the authors that total T cell responses may have been underestimated by the TCR breadth and depth analyses. Non-spike TCR breadth was comparable between vaccine and placebo recipients, consistent with the vaccine containing only spike.

At the junction V is shortened by 4 bases and J by 4 bases, with 5 bases in between. CDR1 is given as SEHNR and CDR2 as FQNEAQ, both from the germline V gene (reference sequence). There are 12 amino acids in the CDR3, from cysteine to phenylalanine inclusive. Only the CDR3 DNA is retained, 36 bases long and in frame from the first base. Recombination linked TRBV7-9 to TRBJ2-1; a confident D gene designation cannot be given. This TCR came from a person between 18 and 65 years old who received the Ad26.COV2.S COVID-19 vaccine or a placebo. The sample consisted of peripheral blood, taken in a trial of Ad26.COV2.S vaccine versus placebo. CDR3 sequence: CASSSHYNEQFF. The DNA is TGTGCCAGCAGCTCCCATTACAATGAGCAGTTCTTC.